This T cell receptor (beta chain) was captured in a study of blood T cell repertoires in COVID-19. About the study: Sources were T cells, B-cell-depleted T cells, or PBMCs; the material itself was cDNA or gDNA.

Per the authors' pipeline: Amplification with reference gene primers provided the estimates of nucleated cell counts. Produced via immunoSEQ multiplex PCR; TCRdb's table is partial and in-frame only. The V and J calls and clone size come from that table; D and trimming were worked out from the DNA. The data show about 59,000 clones, with about nine tenths seen just once and 15% to 20% held by the top ten. Material: peripheral blood. This clonotype originated in a man at least 80 years old with acute or convalescent COVID-19.

The CDR3 region has the DNA TGTGCCAGCATCCGAGACAGGGGCACAGATACGCAGTATTTT. Amino acids: CASIRDRGTDTQYF. This chain uses TRBV2 with TRBJ2-3, with 7 bases lining up with TRBD1. V lost 7 bases to trimming and J lost 1 base; unmatched junction nucleotides: 5. CDR1 is SNHLY, CDR2 FYNNEI, per germline. The CDR3 has 14 residues.